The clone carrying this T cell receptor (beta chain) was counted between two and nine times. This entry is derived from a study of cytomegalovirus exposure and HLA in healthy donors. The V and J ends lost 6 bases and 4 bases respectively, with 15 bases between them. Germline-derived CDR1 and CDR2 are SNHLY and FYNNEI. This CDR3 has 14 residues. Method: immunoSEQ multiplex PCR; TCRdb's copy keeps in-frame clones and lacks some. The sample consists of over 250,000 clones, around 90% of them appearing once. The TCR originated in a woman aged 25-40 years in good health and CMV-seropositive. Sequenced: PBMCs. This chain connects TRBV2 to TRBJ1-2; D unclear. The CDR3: CASRPGKATYGYTF. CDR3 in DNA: TGTGCCAGCAGGCCAGGAAAGGCCACCTATGGCTACACCTTC.